These T cell receptor beta chains were read from a single sample in a study of CD8+ T cells in alopecia areata. The data were produced by immunoSEQ multiplex PCR, yet TCRdb's version contains in-frame clones alone and is incomplete. Seen here are 270,000 or so clones, 55% to 70% observed once, and the top ten hold about 1.7%. The sequences come from CD4+ T cells sorted from blood, collected at week 24, from a patient treated with tofacitinib. The source is a human donor with alopecia areata. Each CDR3 is given with its conserved first and last residue. The D gene is left open where the match is weak. The listing skips clone size in some rows; elsewhere it reads once, few, many or a size class.

NA,NA,TRBV27,TRBJ1-2,CASSLKDNYGYTF,TGTGCCAGCAGTTTAAAGGACAACTATGGCTACACCTTC
TRBD1,NA,TRBV4-2,TRBJ2-5,CASSPRDRGTETQYF,TGTGCCAGCAGCCCCCGGGACAGGGGGACGGAGACCCAGTACTTC
NA,NA,TRBV29-1,TRBJ2-5,CSVAQGQETQYF,TGCAGCGTTGCACAGGGACAAGAGACCCAGTACTTC
NA,NA,TRBV2,TRBJ2-7,CASTSTYEQYF,TGTGCCAGCACTTCGACCTACGAGCAGTACTTC
NA,NA,TRBV5-6,TRBJ1-2,CASPPLRGIYGYTF,TGTGCCAGCCCTCCCTTGAGGGGGATCTATGGCTACACCTTC
NA,NA,TRBV30,TRBJ2-4,CAWTWGVKNIQYF,TGTGCCTGGACGTGGGGCGTCAAAAACATTCAGTACTTC
TRBD1,NA,TRBV6-6,TRBJ1-3,CASRRDRAPSGNTIYF,TGTGCCAGCAGAAGAGACAGGGCTCCCTCTGGAAACACCATATATTTT
TRBD1,few,TRBV29-1,TRBJ1-2,CSVPGTGNYGYTF,TGCAGCGTCCCCGGGACAGGGAACTATGGCTACACCTTC
NA,once,TRBV5-1,TRBJ1-2,CASRDGLSDYGYTF,TGCGCCAGCAGGGATGGACTATCGGACTATGGCTACACCTTC
TRBD1,NA,TRBV5-4,TRBJ1-1,CASHRGGAGGTEAFF,TGTGCCAGCCACAGGGGGGGCGCAGGGGGCACTGAAGCTTTCTTT
TRBD2,NA,TRBV4-2,TRBJ2-3,CASSPGTSGGVSTDTQYF,TGTGCCAGCAGCCCCGGGACTAGCGGGGGAGTAAGCACAGATACGCAGTATTTT
TRBD1,NA,TRBV29-1,TRBJ2-7,CSAKTGPGGEQYF,TGCAGCGCCAAGACAGGGCCAGGAGGCGAGCAGTACTTC
NA,NA,TRBV29-1,TRBJ1-4,CSVEDRKQVNRNEKLFF,TGCAGCGTTGAAGATCGAAAACAGGTTAATCGGAATGAAAAACTGTTTTTT
NA,once,TRBV5-1,TRBJ2-2,CASSFSLTGPVNTGELFF,TGCGCCAGCAGCTTTAGTCTGACCGGACCAGTTAACACCGGGGAGCTGTTTTTT
TRBD1,few,TRBV5-4,TRBJ2-7,CASSPPGTGRNEQYF,TGTGCCAGCAGCCCCCCCGGGACAGGGAGAAACGAGCAGTACTTC
NA,few,TRBV29-1,TRBJ1-1,CSVGEYMNTEAFF,TGCAGCGTTGGGGAGTACATGAACACTGAAGCTTTCTTT
TRBD1,NA,TRBV5-1,TRBJ2-7,CASSSGQGLAYEQYF,TGCGCCAGCAGCTCGGGACAGGGGCTGGCCTACGAGCAGTACTTC